One sample yielded the 9 T cell receptor beta chains listed below, sequenced in a study of shared clonotypes between healthy human individuals. TCRdb's table, derived via immunoSEQ multiplex PCR, lists solely in-frame clones and lacks some. The sample lists under 1,100,000 clones; around 75% were seen once. Sequencing was performed on memory CD4+ T cells sorted from blood. Documented subset: CD45RA-negative fraction. All receptors derive from a man aged 18 to 30 in good health.

V gene TRBV6-4 combines with J gene TRBJ2-2; D gene ambiguous. This CDR3 has 12 residues. V shed 3 bases and J shed 4 bases, with 3 bases lying between them. Germline V gene data show CDR1 as MRHNA and CDR2 as SNTAGT. This CDR3 reads CASSEGTGELFF. CDR3 sequence (DNA): TGTGCCAGCAGTGAAGGCACCGGGGAGCTGTTTTTT.

The chain recombines TRBV5-6 with TRBJ2-1, with 13 bases matching TRBD2. CDR1 SGHDT and CDR2 YYEEEE come from the germline V gene. V lost 4 bases to trimming and J lost 4 bases; unmatched junction nucleotides: 2. The CDR3 sequence is 15 residues long. The CDR3 DNA follows: TGTGCCAGCAGCACGGGACTAGCGGGATACAATGAGCAGTTCTTC. Protein sequence: CASSTGLAGYNEQFF.

Concerning this clone itself: The same CDR3 is also encoded by other DNA sequences in this sample. V gene TRBV7-9 combines with J gene TRBJ2-2, with D unresolved. Trimming stripped 1 base from V and 8 bases from J, with 5 bases between. This CDR3 has 12 amino acids. Germline V gene sequence: CDR1 SEHNR, CDR2 FQNEAQ (reference sequence). The CDR3 sequence is CASSLETGELFF. CDR3 coding DNA: TGTGCCAGCAGCTTAGAGACGGGGGAGCTGTTTTTT. The full variable domain, in which reference TRBV7-9 and TRBJ2-2 provide the parts outside the CDR3, is DTGVSQNPRHKITKRGQNVTFRCDPISEHNRLYWYRQTLGQGPEFLTYFQNEAQLEKSRLLSDRFSAERPKGSFSTLEIQRTEQGDSAMYLCASSLETGELFFGEGSRLTVL.

This chain uses TRBV4-3 with TRBJ2-2; the D gene could be TRBD1 or TRBD2 (5 bases each). This CDR3 has 15 residues. Trimming took off 1 base at V and 1 base at J, with 7 bases between the two ends. Germline V gene lookup returns CDR1 LGHNA and CDR2 YSLEER. The CDR3 nucleotides are TGCGCCAGCAGCCAAGTGAGGGGGAACACCGGGGAGCTGTTTTTT. It encodes CASSQVRGNTGELFF.

The rearrangement links TRBV4-3 to TRBJ2-2, with 7 nucleotides matching TRBD1. J lost 2 bases, V lost 4 bases, and 10 bases had no gene match. Germline lookup yields CDR1 LGHNA and CDR2 YSLEER. The CDR3 runs to 17 residues. The chain's CDR3 is CASSRIFGTANTGELFF. CDR3 coding DNA: TGCGCCAGCAGCCGCATTTTCGGGACAGCAAACACCGGGGAGCTGTTTTTT.

The CDR3 sequence is CASSPVRERGTEAFF. CDR3 sequence (DNA): TGTGCCAGCAGCCCAGTCAGGGAACGGGGGACTGAAGCTTTCTTT. The V call is TRBV7-2, the J call TRBJ1-1, with a possible D match to TRBD1 (5 bases). Trimming stripped 5 bases from V and 5 bases from J, with 18 bases between. The length of the CDR3 is 15 residues. Germline CDR1 SGHTA, CDR2 FQGNSA.

This clone was seen more than once but under ten times. The chain joins TRBV5-1 to TRBJ2-5, with no clear D. Trimming stripped 1 base from V and 1 base from J, with 11 bases between. The CDR3 spans 15 residues. Germline values: CDR1 SGHRS, CDR2 YFSETQ. CDR3 region: CASSLRRPAQETQYF. The DNA of the CDR3 is TGCGCCAGCAGCTTGCGTAGGCCTGCCCAAGAGACCCAGTACTTC.

The chain employs TRBV23-1 and TRBJ2-7, with 7 bases lining up with TRBD1. TRBV23-1 is an ORF for which the function is uncertain. V lost 0 bases and J lost 2; bases outside the gene matches: 4. The CDR3 is made up of 15 amino acids. CDR3 protein: CASSQSDRDAYEQYF. The CDR3 DNA reads as TGCGCCAGCAGTCAATCAGACAGGGATGCCTACGAGCAGTACTTC.

The V and J genes are TRBV5-3 and TRBJ1-6, with unresolved D. TRBV5-3 is filed as an ORF, its function uncertain. The V end lost 3 bases, the J end lost 4 bases, and 20 bases lay between the germline ends. The CDR3 loop spans 18 amino acids. For the CDR3, the DNA is TGTGCCAGAAGCTCCCGGACTCCAGCTAGCCGATATAATTCACCCCTCCACTTT. Encoded protein: CARSSRTPASRYNSPLHF.